These 27 T cell receptor beta chains originate from one sample sequenced in a study of cytomegalovirus exposure and HLA in healthy donors. This PCR relied on a set of 60 Vbeta primers and 13 Jbeta primers. Data came from immunoSEQ multiplex PCR; TCRdb stores just in-frame clones and leaves some out. The sample shows around 140,000 clones, roughly 81% of them seen only once. Sequencing used PBMCs. These receptor sequences come from a female donor in good health and CMV-seronegative.

The rearrangement links TRBV6-1 to TRBJ1-1, with D possibly being TRBD1 (6 bases). V was shortened by 3 bases and J by 7 bases, with 15 bases between the two germline ends. Germline V gene lookup returns CDR1 MNHNS and CDR2 SASEGT. The CDR3 totals 14 residues. CDR3: CASSDQGGGGEAFF. CDR3 nucleotides: TGTGCCAGCAGTGATCAGGGAGGGGGAGGTGAAGCTTTCTTT.

This chain joins TRBV14 and TRBJ1-2; 8 positions match TRBD1. This CDR3 has 12 amino acids. Germline loops: CDR1 SGHDN, CDR2 FVKESK. Germline trimming cut 4 bases from V and 8 bases from J; bases unmatched to any gene: 3. CDR3 nucleotides: TGTGCCAGCAGCCGGACAGGGCCAGGCTACACCTTC. Its translation: CASSRTGPGYTF.

This clone has only a few counts. The sample has other DNA sequences that encode this CDR3 too. The chain is built from TRBV18 and TRBJ1-1; no clear D. The length of the CDR3 is 15 residues. V dropped 0 bases and J dropped 3 bases, with 11 bases sitting between them. Germline V lookup: CDR1 KGHSH, CDR2 LQKENI. Here the CDR3 reads CASSPPNGVDTEAFF. The CDR3 coding sequence is TGTGCCAGCTCACCACCGAACGGGGTGGACACTGAAGCTTTCTTT.

The chain employs TRBV7-2 and TRBJ2-1, with 8 bases identical to TRBD1. The CDR3 is made up of 12 amino acids. Germline V CDR1 and CDR2: SGHTA, FQGNSA. With V trimmed by 5 bases and J by 9 bases, 3 bases remained unmatched. This CDR3 is CASSRTGGEQFF. The DNA for the CDR3 is TGTGCCAGCAGCCGTACAGGGGGTGAGCAGTTCTTC. The complete variable domain, with remaining parts taken from reference TRBV7-2 and TRBJ2-1, reads GAGVSQSPSNKVTEKGKDVELRCDPISGHTALYWYRQSLGQGLEFLIYFQGNSAPDKSGLPSDRFSAERTGGSVSTLTIQRTQQEDSAVYLCASSRTGGEQFFGPGTRLTVL.

The genes are TRBV19 and TRBJ2-3; D unresolved. Germline assignment: CDR1 LNHDA and CDR2 SQIVND (reference sequence). V lost 8 bases, J lost 4 bases, and 4 bases lay in between. CDR3 length equals 10 residues. The CDR3 coding sequence is TGTGCCAGTTTAGCAGATACGCAGTATTTT. Amino acids: CASLADTQYF. The variable domain in full, with the rest retrieved from reference TRBV19 and TRBJ2-3, is DGGITQSPKYLFRKEGQNVTLSCEQNLNHDAMYWYRQDPGQGLRLIYYSQIVNDFQKGDIAEGYSVSREKKESFPLTVTSAQKNPTAFYLCASLADTQYFGPGTRLTVL.

This chain uses TRBV5-4 with TRBJ2-2; TRBD1 matches at 9 bases. Germline lookup yields CDR1 SGHNT and CDR2 YYREEE (reference sequence). The V and J ends lost 5 bases and 4 bases, in that order; junction bases with no gene match: 6. The CDR3 contains 15 residues. CDR3 bases: TGTGCCAGCAGGATGGACAGGGGATCCACCGGGGAGCTGTTTTTT. Its protein product is CASRMDRGSTGELFF.

V is TRBV6-5 and J is TRBJ1-2, with 8 bases identical to TRBD1. The V gene end was trimmed by 6 bases and the J gene end by 8 bases; junction bases not matched to a gene: 5. Germline V gene sequence: CDR1 MNHEY, CDR2 SVGAGI. This CDR3 is built from 12 residues. The CDR3 here is CASSGQGVGYTF. The CDR3 DNA is TGTGCCAGCAGCGGACAGGGTGTAGGCTACACCTTC.

This clone was picked up one time. The J gene is TRBJ2-1, the V gene TRBV5-4; TRBD2 aligns across 11 bases. The CDR3 has 18 residues. The germline CDR1 and CDR2 sequences are SGHNT and YYREEE (reference sequence). The junction had 10 bases not matched to a gene; V was cut back by 0 bases and J by 5 bases. CDR3 sequence (DNA): TGTGCCAGCAGCTTGGCGGGAGGGGTAGCGGGAGGGCACAATGAGCAGTTCTTC. Translation: CASSLAGGVAGGHNEQFF.

This clone was counted between two and nine times. This chain connects TRBV7-9 to TRBJ1-2, with 10 bases identical to TRBD1. V lost 5 bases and J lost 7; bases outside the gene matches: 7. From germline, CDR1 is SEHNR and CDR2 FQNEAQ (reference sequence). CDR3 length equals 14 residues. CDR3 nucleotide sequence: TGTGCCAGCAGCAACCGACAGGGGGCGGGTGGCTACACCTTC. Residues: CASSNRQGAGGYTF. Together with reference TRBV7-9 and TRBJ1-2, the CDR3 gives the full variable domain: DTGVSQNPRHKITKRGQNVTFRCDPISEHNRLYWYRQTLGQGPEFLTYFQNEAQLEKSRLLSDRFSAERPKGSFSTLEIQRTEQGDSAMYLCASSNRQGAGGYTFGSGTRLTVV.

This chain connects TRBV6-5 to TRBJ2-7; 8 nucleotides line up with TRBD1. Germline V gene sequence: CDR1 MNHEY, CDR2 SVGAGI. The CDR3 extends over 15 amino acids. V lost 0 bases, J lost 8 bases, and 9 bases stayed unmatched. The CDR3 DNA reads TGTGCCAGCAGTTACTCAGGACAGGGCCGAGGGAAGCAGTACTTC. Encoded protein: CASSYSGQGRGKQYF.

The rearrangement joins TRBV20-1 to TRBJ2-3, with TRBD1 matching over 7 bases. The V gene end was trimmed by 6 bases and the J gene end by 14 bases; junction bases not matched to a gene: 11. Per germline, CDR1 DFQATT and CDR2 SNEGSKA (reference sequence). The CDR3 consists of 11 residues. The CDR3 is CSALYDRARYF. The CDR3 DNA reads as TGCAGTGCCCTTTACGACAGGGCACGGTATTTT.

The J gene is TRBJ2-7, the V gene TRBV28; D may be TRBD2 (6 bases). The CDR3 runs to 16 residues. Germline-derived CDR1 and CDR2 are MDHEN and SYDVKM. The V and J ends lost 3 bases and 2 bases respectively, with 17 bases between them. CDR3 in amino acids: CASSFLARDSTYEQYF. The DNA for the CDR3 is TGTGCCAGCAGTTTTTTAGCGAGGGACTCGACCTACGAGCAGTACTTC.

The sample holds a few counts of this clone. This chain joins TRBV7-6 and TRBJ2-1; the D gene is possibly TRBD1 (7 bases). The CDR3 loop spans 14 amino acids. Germline loops: CDR1 SGHVS, CDR2 FNYEAQ. The V end was cut by 3 bases, the J end by 6 bases, with 12 bases between. The CDR3 sequence is CASSFFQGGNEQFF. CDR3 bases: TGTGCCAGCAGCTTCTTCCAGGGGGGCAATGAGCAGTTCTTC.

The chain is built from TRBV5-1 and TRBJ2-2; 8 bases align to TRBD1. Trimming removed 7 bases from V and 1 base from J; junction bases left unmatched: 6. CDR3 size: 15 residues. CDR1 and CDR2 (germline): SGHRS, YFSETQ. The CDR3 bases are TGCGCCAGCCGTTCCGGGACAGGGAACACCGGGGAGCTGTTTTTT. The encoded protein is CASRSGTGNTGELFF.

This clone was counted a single time. J is TRBJ2-2 and V is TRBV11-3; TRBD2 aligns across 12 bases. The CDR3 loop spans 15 amino acids. V was pared by 5 bases and J by 5 bases, with 3 bases of the junction left unmatched. Germline V lookup: CDR1 SGHNT, CDR2 YENEEA. The DNA for the CDR3 is TGTGCCAGCAGCCGACTAGCGGGAGTGACCGGGGAGCTGTTTTTT. Translating gives CASSRLAGVTGELFF.

V usage is TRBV2 and J usage is TRBJ2-5, with 12 bases identical to TRBD2. Unmatched junction bases numbered 6, after V lost 8 bases and J lost 5 bases. In germline, CDR1 is SNHLY, CDR2 FYNNEI. The CDR3 has 14 residues. The CDR3 reads CASVGGLAGETQYF. CDR3 DNA sequence: TGTGCCAGCGTGGGTGGACTAGCGGGGGAGACCCAGTACTTC.

This clone showed up just once. Here the CDR3 DNA reads TGTGCCAGCAGCGTAGTTACCGGGACAGGAGTAGAAAAACTGTTTTTT. This gives the protein CASSVVTGTGVEKLFF. V gene TRBV9 combines with J gene TRBJ1-4; 8 bases map to TRBD1. This CDR3 contains 16 residues. From germline, CDR1 is SGDLS and CDR2 YYNGEE. J was trimmed by 8 bases and V by 0 bases; bases with no gene match: 9.

The chain recombines TRBV4-2 with TRBJ2-1; tentatively, D is TRBD1 (5 bases). V was clipped by 4 bases and J by 5 bases, with 18 bases between them. Germline V gives CDR1 LGHNA, CDR2 YNFKEQ. The CDR3 totals 16 residues. The CDR3 nucleotides read TGTGCCAGCAGCCCCAGGGCCGGACCCCTTAACAATGAGCAGTTCTTC. This encodes CASSPRAGPLNNEQFF.

The chain is built from TRBV5-5 and TRBJ2-2, with 8 nucleotides matching TRBD2. The junction had 9 bases not matched to a gene; V was cut back by 4 bases and J by 7 bases. The germline gives CDR1 SGHKS, CDR2 YYEKEE (reference sequence). The CDR3 totals 15 residues. This CDR3 is CASSHGLAKDGELFF. The DNA for the CDR3 is TGTGCCAGCAGCCATGGACTAGCCAAGGACGGGGAGCTGTTTTTT.

The rearrangement joins TRBV18 to TRBJ1-5; D call uncertain. This CDR3 is 15 amino acids long. The germline V gene has CDR1 KGHSH and CDR2 LQKENI. V shed 2 bases and J shed 7 bases, with 15 bases lying between them. The CDR3 loop reads CASSPGEELIQPQHF. In DNA, the CDR3 is TGTGCCAGCTCACCAGGGGAGGAATTGATCCAGCCCCAGCATTTT.

V gene TRBV6-1 combines with J gene TRBJ2-5; 7 positions match TRBD2. The ends lost 4 bases at V and 2 bases at J; junction bases unmatched: 7. This CDR3 is built from 15 residues. Germline V lookup: CDR1 MNHNS, CDR2 SASEGT. CDR3 nucleotides: TGTGCCAGCAGTGGAGAACTAGCGACACAAGAGACCCAGTACTTC. As protein: CASSGELATQETQYF.

The chain employs TRBV9 and TRBJ2-1, with 8 positions matching TRBD1. CDR1 and CDR2 (germline): SGDLS, YYNGEE. V lost 3 bases and J lost 6; bases outside the gene matches: 5. The CDR3 runs 14 residues. CDR3 DNA: TGTGCCAGCAGCGGTTGGACAGGGCCCAATGAGCAGTTCTTC. Amino acids: CASSGWTGPNEQFF.

This clone was seen only once. This rearrangement joins TRBV9 to TRBJ2-1, with D tentatively TRBD1 (5 bases). The CDR3 runs to 15 residues. Germline CDR1 SGDLS, CDR2 YYNGEE. Trimming took off 4 bases at V and 2 bases at J, with 13 bases between the two ends. Here the CDR3 DNA reads TGTGCCAGCAGCCTTAGTAAGGGGACCTACAATGAGCAGTTCTTC. Encoded protein: CASSLSKGTYNEQFF.

V gene TRBV6-5 combines with J gene TRBJ1-2, with D uncertain. Germline V gene data show CDR1 as MNHEY and CDR2 as SVGAGI. Trimming stripped 0 bases from V and 8 bases from J, with 13 bases between. The CDR3 has 14 residues. The CDR3 coding sequence is TGTGCCAGCAGTTACTCGCTCGTGACGGGGGGCTACACCTTC. This codes for CASSYSLVTGGYTF.

The chain recombines TRBV7-9 with TRBJ2-7; TRBD2 aligns across 8 bases. The CDR3 loop spans 16 amino acids. The trim removed 4 bases at V and 4 bases at J, leaving 12 bases unmatched. In germline, CDR1 is SEHNR, CDR2 FQNEAQ (reference sequence). The CDR3 region has the DNA TGTGCCAGCAGCTGGCCCACTGGGCGGGAGGTGTACGAGCAGTACTTC. This encodes CASSWPTGREVYEQYF. Filled out from reference TRBV7-9 and TRBJ2-7, the complete variable domain reads DTGVSQNPRHKITKRGQNVTFRCDPISEHNRLYWYRQTLGQGPEFLTYFQNEAQLEKSRLLSDRFSAERPKGSFSTLEIQRTEQGDSAMYLCASSWPTGREVYEQYFGPGTRLTVT.

The chain joins TRBV7-8 to TRBJ1-1; the D is unclear. The CDR3 runs 13 residues. The germline CDR1 and CDR2 sequences are SGHVS and FQNEAQ. Trimming pared 4 bases from V and 1 base from J, leaving 7 bases between. The CDR3 loop is CASSSQANTEAFF. The CDR3 DNA reads as TGTGCCAGCAGCTCCCAGGCGAACACTGAAGCTTTCTTT.

The CDR3 region is CATLRATNEKLFF. The CDR3 nucleotides are TGTGCCACCCTCCGTGCAACTAATGAAAAACTGTTTTTT. V is TRBV6-1 and J is TRBJ1-4, with D uncertain. There are 13 residues in the CDR3. Trimming shortened V by 10 bases and J by 0 bases, and 9 bases separated the two germline ends. The germline gives CDR1 MNHNS, CDR2 SASEGT.